The rows below give T cell receptor beta chains drawn from one sample of a study of persistence of HIV-infected CD4 T cells. Their antigens remain unidentified. Clones were read by immunoSEQ multiplex PCR, and TCRdb kept only the in-frame ones, dropping some. Altogether about 32,000 clones are present, roughly four fifths being singletons, with the ten largest covering roughly 18%. The source was CD4+ T cells sorted from PBMCs after roughly 18-hour stimulation, collected from a patient who received antiretroviral therapy. The receptors here all came from an adult woman with HIV who was CMV-seropositive. Both conserved end residues are part of each CDR3. The D gene is left open where the match is weak. Clone size, where shown, is once, few, many, or a class for clones that have expanded.

cdr3_length: 16; v_call: TRBV7-9; j_call: TRBJ2-7; clone_size: .; d_call: TRBD2; cdr3_aa: CASSPRLAGRSYEQYF; cdr3_nt: TGTGCCAGCAGCCCCCGGCTAGCGGGGAGATCTTACGAGCAGTACTTC
cdr3_length: 17; v_call: TRBV4-1; j_call: TRBJ2-3; clone_size: .; d_call: TRBD2; cdr3_aa: CASSQDPLALPTDTQYF; cdr3_nt: TGCGCCAGCAGCCAAGATCCACTAGCGCTACCAACAGATACGCAGTATTTT
cdr3_length: 14; v_call: TRBV7-8; j_call: TRBJ1-5; clone_size: .; d_call: .; cdr3_aa: CASSFGQDGQPQHF; cdr3_nt: TGTGCCAGCAGCTTTGGGCAGGATGGTCAGCCCCAGCATTTT
cdr3_length: 14; v_call: TRBV14; j_call: TRBJ1-3; clone_size: .; d_call: .; cdr3_aa: CASSQDRVRNTIYF; cdr3_nt: TGTGCCAGCAGCCAAGATAGGGTCCGGAACACCATATATTTT
cdr3_length: 14; v_call: TRBV18; j_call: TRBJ1-6; clone_size: .; d_call: TRBD1; cdr3_aa: CASSPNRGESPLHF; cdr3_nt: TGTGCCAGCTCACCAAACAGGGGAGAATCACCCCTCCACTTT
cdr3_length: 14; v_call: TRBV2; j_call: TRBJ1-5; clone_size: few; d_call: TRBD1; cdr3_aa: CAATDGQGGQPQHF; cdr3_nt: TGTGCCGCGACGGATGGACAGGGCGGTCAGCCCCAGCATTTT
cdr3_length: 13; v_call: TRBV7-9; j_call: TRBJ1-1; clone_size: .; d_call: .; cdr3_aa: CASSPTVNTEAFF; cdr3_nt: TGTGCCAGCAGCCCGACAGTCAACACTGAAGCTTTCTTT
cdr3_length: 14; v_call: TRBV18; j_call: TRBJ2-2; clone_size: .; d_call: TRBD1; cdr3_aa: CASSQGQSTGELFF; cdr3_nt: TGTGCCAGCTCGCAGGGACAGTCTACCGGGGAGCTGTTTTTT
cdr3_length: 14; v_call: TRBV19; j_call: TRBJ1-1; clone_size: .; d_call: .; cdr3_aa: CASQTLLGSTEAFF; cdr3_nt: TGTGCCAGCCAAACCCTACTCGGGAGCACTGAAGCTTTCTTT
cdr3_length: 15; v_call: TRBV5-4; j_call: TRBJ1-1; clone_size: once; d_call: .; cdr3_aa: CASSWGGGSNTEAFF; cdr3_nt: TGTGCCAGCAGCTGGGGGGGAGGCAGCAACACTGAAGCTTTCTTT
cdr3_length: 13; v_call: TRBV6-5; j_call: TRBJ2-7; clone_size: .; d_call: .; cdr3_aa: CASTNPNSYEQYF; cdr3_nt: TGTGCCAGCACAAACCCGAACTCCTACGAGCAGTACTTC
cdr3_length: 14; v_call: TRBV30; j_call: TRBJ1-1; clone_size: .; d_call: .; cdr3_aa: CAHHDPRWNTEAFF; cdr3_nt: TGTGCCCATCACGATCCGAGGTGGAACACTGAAGCTTTCTTT
cdr3_length: 15; v_call: TRBV9; j_call: TRBJ1-3; clone_size: .; d_call: .; cdr3_aa: CASSVVGGHGNTIYF; cdr3_nt: TGTGCCAGCAGCGTAGTGGGGGGGCATGGAAACACCATATATTTT
cdr3_length: 12; v_call: TRBV6-5; j_call: TRBJ2-1; clone_size: .; d_call: .; cdr3_aa: CASRTGFSEQFF; cdr3_nt: TGTGCCAGCAGGACAGGTTTTAGTGAGCAGTTCTTC
cdr3_length: 16; v_call: TRBV14; j_call: TRBJ2-2; clone_size: once; d_call: .; cdr3_aa: CASSPVGERGAGELFF; cdr3_nt: TGTGCCAGCAGCCCCGTCGGGGAAAGGGGCGCCGGGGAGCTGTTTTTT
cdr3_length: 12; v_call: TRBV12-3/TRBV12-4; j_call: TRBJ1-1; clone_size: few; d_call: TRBD1; cdr3_aa: CAIQRGPTEAFF; cdr3_nt: TGTGCCATCCAAAGGGGGCCCACTGAAGCTTTCTTT
cdr3_length: 12; v_call: TRBV7-2; j_call: TRBJ2-5; clone_size: once; d_call: .; cdr3_aa: CASSLGPETQYF; cdr3_nt: TGTGCCAGCAGCTTAGGTCCCGAGACCCAGTACTTC
cdr3_length: 13; v_call: TRBV3-1/TRBV3-2; j_call: TRBJ2-7; clone_size: .; d_call: .; cdr3_aa: CASSRYGSYEQYF; cdr3_nt: TGTGCCAGCAGCCGGTATGGCTCCTACGAGCAGTACTTC
cdr3_length: 16; v_call: TRBV28; j_call: TRBJ2-4; clone_size: .; d_call: .; cdr3_aa: CASSPLVTLAKNIQYF; cdr3_nt: TGTGCCAGCAGTCCCCTAGTAACGCTAGCCAAAAACATTCAGTACTTC
cdr3_length: 14; v_call: TRBV28; j_call: TRBJ2-7; clone_size: once; d_call: .; cdr3_aa: CASRVAGNSYEQYF; cdr3_nt: TGTGCCAGCAGAGTGGCAGGAAATTCCTACGAGCAGTACTTC
cdr3_length: 13; v_call: TRBV6-1; j_call: TRBJ2-7; clone_size: .; d_call: .; cdr3_aa: CASTPRGPYEQYF; cdr3_nt: TGTGCCAGCACCCCCAGGGGACCCTACGAGCAGTACTTC
cdr3_length: 16; v_call: TRBV6-2/TRBV6-3; j_call: TRBJ2-3; clone_size: .; d_call: TRBD2; cdr3_aa: CASSYFLAAGTDTQYF; cdr3_nt: TGTGCCAGCAGTTACTTCCTAGCGGCAGGCACAGATACGCAGTATTTT
cdr3_length: 14; v_call: TRBV5-5; j_call: TRBJ2-7; clone_size: .; d_call: .; cdr3_aa: CASSITWGSYEQYF; cdr3_nt: TGTGCCAGCAGCATCACTTGGGGCTCCTACGAGCAGTACTTC
cdr3_length: 14; v_call: TRBV19; j_call: TRBJ2-3; clone_size: .; d_call: TRBD1; cdr3_aa: CASQDRGRTDTQYF; cdr3_nt: TGTGCCAGTCAAGACAGGGGTCGAACAGATACGCAGTATTTT
cdr3_length: 13; v_call: TRBV9; j_call: TRBJ1-1; clone_size: .; d_call: .; cdr3_aa: CASSVAGNTEAFF; cdr3_nt: TGTGCCAGCAGCGTAGCGGGGAACACTGAAGCTTTCTTT
cdr3_length: 16; v_call: TRBV5-1; j_call: TRBJ2-3; clone_size: .; d_call: .; cdr3_aa: CASSLGGGYGTDTQYF; cdr3_nt: TGCGCCAGCAGCTTGGGCGGGGGCTACGGCACAGATACGCAGTATTTT
cdr3_length: 16; v_call: TRBV10-1; j_call: TRBJ1-1; clone_size: .; d_call: TRBD1; cdr3_aa: CASSPSGTGWNTEAFF; cdr3_nt: TGCGCCAGCAGTCCCTCCGGGACAGGGTGGAACACTGAAGCTTTCTTT
cdr3_length: 12; v_call: TRBV14; j_call: TRBJ2-1; clone_size: once; d_call: .; cdr3_aa: CASSQRTAEQFF; cdr3_nt: TGTGCCAGCAGCCAACGGACAGCCGAGCAGTTCTTC
cdr3_length: 12; v_call: TRBV2; j_call: TRBJ1-2; clone_size: .; d_call: .; cdr3_aa: CAPRGGSYGYTF; cdr3_nt: TGTGCCCCCCGGGGGGGGTCCTATGGCTACACCTTC
cdr3_length: 13; v_call: TRBV7-2; j_call: TRBJ2-3; clone_size: .; d_call: .; cdr3_aa: CASSFADGDTQYF; cdr3_nt: TGTGCCAGCAGCTTCGCTGATGGAGATACGCAGTATTTT
cdr3_length: 13; v_call: TRBV30; j_call: TRBJ1-2; clone_size: .; d_call: .; cdr3_aa: CAWSSDSNYGYTF; cdr3_nt: TGTGCCTGGAGTTCGGACAGCAACTATGGCTACACCTTC